The 8 T cell receptor beta chains below were found in one sample sequenced in a study of shared clonotypes between healthy human individuals. The table came from immunoSEQ multiplex PCR; TCRdb's copy has only in-frame clones and leaves some out. The repertoire consists of about 2.3 million clones, with about 90% occurring once and the leading ten covering approximately 0.39%. The sequencing input was naive CD4+ T cells from PBMCs. Subset here: CD45RA+ positively selected. The receptors come from a man aged 18 to 29 in good health. Some clones in this sample may be carry-over from other donors' samples.

This clone showed up just a few times. This chain links TRBV29-1 with TRBJ2-7; TRBD2 matches 9 bases. This CDR3 comprises 13 residues. The germline CDR1 and CDR2 sequences are SQVTM and ANQGSEA. V was pared by 4 bases and J by 11 bases, with 12 bases of the junction left unmatched. The CDR3 DNA is TGCAGCGTTGTTGTAGCGGGAGCCAATCTGAAGTACTTC. Protein sequence: CSVVVAGANLKYF.

The chain combines TRBV6-4 with TRBJ2-7, with D perhaps matching TRBD1 or TRBD2 (5 bases each). V lost 6 bases, J lost 2 bases, and 14 bases lay in between. This CDR3 region has 14 residues. Germline V gene sequence: CDR1 MRHNA, CDR2 SNTAGT. CDR3 bases: TGTGCCAGCAGCAGGGACGGAGGAACCTACGAGCAGTACTTC. Amino acids: CASSRDGGTYEQYF.

This clone was detected only once. The chain's CDR3 is CAISGAPEETQYF. Here the CDR3 DNA reads TGTGCCATCAGTGGAGCACCCGAAGAGACCCAGTACTTC. The genes are TRBV10-3 and TRBJ2-5; D is ambiguous. Looked up from germline, CDR1 is ENHRY and CDR2 is SYGVKD. Trimming shortened V by 4 bases and J by 3 bases, and 9 bases separated the two germline ends. The CDR3 consists of 13 residues.

The chain couples TRBV2 to TRBJ2-7; D gene unclear. The CDR3 runs 13 residues. In germline, CDR1 is SNHLY, CDR2 FYNNEI. The V end lost 4 bases, the J end lost 1 base, and 8 bases lay between the germline ends. This chain's CDR3 is CASSVWASYEQYF. Here the CDR3 DNA reads TGTGCCAGCAGTGTTTGGGCTTCCTACGAGCAGTACTTC.

The chain joins TRBV5-1 to TRBJ1-2; D is unclear. Per germline, CDR1 SGHRS and CDR2 YFSETQ. This CDR3 has 16 residues. V shed 4 bases and J shed 4 bases, with 20 bases lying between them. Written as DNA, the CDR3 is TGCGCCAGCAGCCCAGGTTACCTTGGGGAGACCTATGGCTACACCTTC. Its translation: CASSPGYLGETYGYTF.

V is TRBV4-2 and J is TRBJ2-7, with 12 nucleotides matching TRBD2. In germline, CDR1 is LGHNA, CDR2 YNFKEQ. The CDR3 runs to 15 residues. V lost 2 bases to trimming and J lost 3 bases; unmatched junction nucleotides: 2. The CDR3, as DNA: TGTGCCAGCAGCCAAACTAGCGGGGGGAACTACGAGCAGTACTTC. Its protein product is CASSQTSGGNYEQYF.

This chain links TRBV20-1 with TRBJ2-7; D unclear. From germline, CDR1 is DFQATT and CDR2 SNEGSKA (reference sequence). The germline V and J ends were trimmed by 3 bases and 9 bases, with 12 bases remaining between them. This CDR3 is 11 amino acids long. For the CDR3, the DNA is TGCAGTGCTAGTCTGACGGAGTCGCAGTACTTC. It translates to CSASLTESQYF.

The rearrangement links TRBV2 to TRBJ1-1; D remains ambiguous. Per the germline V gene, CDR1 is SNHLY and CDR2 is FYNNEI. The V end was cut by 5 bases, the J end by 5 bases, with 18 bases between. The CDR3 length is 15 residues. The CDR3 reads CASSLLPVGVTEAFF. CDR3 in DNA: TGTGCCAGCAGTCTCCTGCCTGTTGGGGTGACTGAAGCTTTCTTT.